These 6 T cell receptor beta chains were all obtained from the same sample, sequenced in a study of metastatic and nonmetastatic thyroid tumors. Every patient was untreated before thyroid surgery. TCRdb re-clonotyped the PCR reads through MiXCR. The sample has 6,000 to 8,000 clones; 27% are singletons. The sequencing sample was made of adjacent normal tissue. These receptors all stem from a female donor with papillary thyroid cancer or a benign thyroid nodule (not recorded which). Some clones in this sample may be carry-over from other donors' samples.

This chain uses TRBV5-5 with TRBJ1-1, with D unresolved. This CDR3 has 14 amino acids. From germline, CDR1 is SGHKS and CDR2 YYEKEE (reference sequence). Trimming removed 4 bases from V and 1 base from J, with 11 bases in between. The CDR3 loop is CASSKRYGNTEAFF. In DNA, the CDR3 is TGTGCCAGCAGCAAAAGATATGGGAACACTGAAGCTTTCTTT.

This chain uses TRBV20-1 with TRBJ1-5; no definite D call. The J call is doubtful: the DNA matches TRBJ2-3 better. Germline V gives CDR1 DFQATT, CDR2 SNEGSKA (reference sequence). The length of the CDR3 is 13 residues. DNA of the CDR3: TGCAGTGCTCACGGGTGGTTCAATCAGCCCCAGTATTTT. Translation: CSAHGWFNQPQYF.

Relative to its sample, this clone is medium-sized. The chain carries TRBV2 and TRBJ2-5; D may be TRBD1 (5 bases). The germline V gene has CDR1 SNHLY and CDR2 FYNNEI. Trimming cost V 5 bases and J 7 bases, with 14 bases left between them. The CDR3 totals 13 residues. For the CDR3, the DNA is TGTGCCAGCAGTCTAAGTGCTGGGGCGACCCAGTACTTC. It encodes CASSLSAGATQYF.

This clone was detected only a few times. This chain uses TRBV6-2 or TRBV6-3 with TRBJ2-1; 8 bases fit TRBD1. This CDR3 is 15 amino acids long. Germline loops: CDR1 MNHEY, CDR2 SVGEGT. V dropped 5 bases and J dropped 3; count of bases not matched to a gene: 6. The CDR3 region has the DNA TGTGCCAGCAGTCTCCAGGGGGCCGGCTACAATGAGCAGTTCTTC. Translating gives CASSLQGAGYNEQFF.

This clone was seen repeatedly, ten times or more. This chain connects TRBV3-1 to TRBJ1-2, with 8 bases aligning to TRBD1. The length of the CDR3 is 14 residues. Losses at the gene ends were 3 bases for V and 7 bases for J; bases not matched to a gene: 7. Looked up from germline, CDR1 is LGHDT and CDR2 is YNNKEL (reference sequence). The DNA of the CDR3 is TGTGCCAGCAGCCACCTTGGACAGGGCCTTGGCTACACCTTC. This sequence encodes CASSHLGQGLGYTF. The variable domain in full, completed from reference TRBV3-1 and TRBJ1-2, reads DTAVSQTPKYLVTQMGNDKSIKCEQNLGHDTMYWYKQDSKKFLKIMFSYNNKELIINETVPNRFSPKSPDKAHLNLHINSLELGDSAVYFCASSHLGQGLGYTFGSGTRLTVV.

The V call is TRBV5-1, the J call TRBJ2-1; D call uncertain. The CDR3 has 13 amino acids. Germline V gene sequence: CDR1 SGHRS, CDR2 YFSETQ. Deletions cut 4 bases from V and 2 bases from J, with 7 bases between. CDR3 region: CASSPDPYNEQFF. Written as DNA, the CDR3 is TGCGCCAGCAGCCCGGACCCCTACAATGAGCAGTTCTTC.